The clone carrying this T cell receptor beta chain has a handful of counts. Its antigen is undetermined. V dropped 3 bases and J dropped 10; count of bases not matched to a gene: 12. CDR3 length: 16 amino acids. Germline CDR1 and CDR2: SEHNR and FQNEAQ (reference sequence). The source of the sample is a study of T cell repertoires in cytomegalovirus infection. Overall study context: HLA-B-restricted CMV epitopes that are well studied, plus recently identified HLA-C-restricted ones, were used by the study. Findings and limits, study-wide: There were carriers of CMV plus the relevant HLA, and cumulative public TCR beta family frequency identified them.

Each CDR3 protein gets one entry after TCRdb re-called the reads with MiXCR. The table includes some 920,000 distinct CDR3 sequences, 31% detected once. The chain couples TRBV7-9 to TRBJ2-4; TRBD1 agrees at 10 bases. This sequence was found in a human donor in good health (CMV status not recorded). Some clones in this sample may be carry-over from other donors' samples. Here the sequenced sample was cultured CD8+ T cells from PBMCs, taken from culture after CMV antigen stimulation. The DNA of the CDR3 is TGTGCCAGCAGCTTTCCCGGGACAGGGGACGGTCGGATTCAGTACTTC. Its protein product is CASSFPGTGDGRIQYF.